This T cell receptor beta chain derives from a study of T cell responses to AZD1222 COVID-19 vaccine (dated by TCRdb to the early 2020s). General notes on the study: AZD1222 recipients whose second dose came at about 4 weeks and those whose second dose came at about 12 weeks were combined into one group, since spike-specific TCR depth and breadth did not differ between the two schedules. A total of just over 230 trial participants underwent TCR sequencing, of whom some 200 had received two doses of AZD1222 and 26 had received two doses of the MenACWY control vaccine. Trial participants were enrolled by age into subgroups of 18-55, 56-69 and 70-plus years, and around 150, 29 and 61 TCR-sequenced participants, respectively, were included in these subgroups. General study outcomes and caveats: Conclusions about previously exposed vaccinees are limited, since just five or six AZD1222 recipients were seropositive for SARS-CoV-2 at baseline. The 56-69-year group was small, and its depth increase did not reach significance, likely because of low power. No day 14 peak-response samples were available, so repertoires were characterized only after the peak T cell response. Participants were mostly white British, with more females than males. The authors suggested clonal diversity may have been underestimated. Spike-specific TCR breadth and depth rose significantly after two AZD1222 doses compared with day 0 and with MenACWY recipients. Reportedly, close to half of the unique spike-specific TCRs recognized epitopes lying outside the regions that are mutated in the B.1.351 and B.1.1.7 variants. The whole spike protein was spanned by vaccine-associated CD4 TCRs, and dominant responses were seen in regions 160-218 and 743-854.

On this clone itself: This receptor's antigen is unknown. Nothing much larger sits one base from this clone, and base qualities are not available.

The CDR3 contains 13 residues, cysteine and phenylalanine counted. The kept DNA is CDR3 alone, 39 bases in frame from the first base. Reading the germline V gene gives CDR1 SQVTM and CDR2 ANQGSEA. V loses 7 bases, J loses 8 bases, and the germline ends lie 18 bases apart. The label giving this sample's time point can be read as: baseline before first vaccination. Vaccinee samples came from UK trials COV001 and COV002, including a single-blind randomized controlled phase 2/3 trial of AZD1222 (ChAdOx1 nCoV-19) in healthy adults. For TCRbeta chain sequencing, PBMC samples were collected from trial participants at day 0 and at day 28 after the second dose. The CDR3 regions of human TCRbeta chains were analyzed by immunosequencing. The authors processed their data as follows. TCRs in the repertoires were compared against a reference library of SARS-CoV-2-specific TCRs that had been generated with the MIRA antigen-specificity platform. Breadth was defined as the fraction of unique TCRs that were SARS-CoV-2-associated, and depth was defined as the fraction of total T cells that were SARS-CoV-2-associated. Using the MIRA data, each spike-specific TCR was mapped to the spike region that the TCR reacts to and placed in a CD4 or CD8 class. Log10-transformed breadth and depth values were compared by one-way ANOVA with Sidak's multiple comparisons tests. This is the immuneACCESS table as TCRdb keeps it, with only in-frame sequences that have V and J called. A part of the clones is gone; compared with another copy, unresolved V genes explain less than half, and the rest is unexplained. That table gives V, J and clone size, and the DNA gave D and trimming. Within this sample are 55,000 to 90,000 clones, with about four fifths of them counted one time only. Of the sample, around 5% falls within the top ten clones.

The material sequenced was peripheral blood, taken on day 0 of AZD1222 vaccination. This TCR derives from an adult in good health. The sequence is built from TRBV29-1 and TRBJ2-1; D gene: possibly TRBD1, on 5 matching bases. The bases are TGCAGCGCCCGACCAGGGTCTCGGGATGAGCAGTTCTTC. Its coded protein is CSARPGSRDEQFF.